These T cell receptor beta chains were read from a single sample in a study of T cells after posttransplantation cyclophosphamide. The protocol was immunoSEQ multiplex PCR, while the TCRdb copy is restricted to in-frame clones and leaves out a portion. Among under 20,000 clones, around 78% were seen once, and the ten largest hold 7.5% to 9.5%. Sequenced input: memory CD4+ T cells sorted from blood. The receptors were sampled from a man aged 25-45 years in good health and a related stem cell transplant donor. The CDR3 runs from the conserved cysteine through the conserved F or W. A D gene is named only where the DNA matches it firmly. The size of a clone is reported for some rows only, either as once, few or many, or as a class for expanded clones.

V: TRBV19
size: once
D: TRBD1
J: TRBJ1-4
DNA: TGTGCCAGTAGTCCCTCGGGACAGGGAAATGAAAAACTGTTTTTT
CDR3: CASSPSGQGNEKLFF

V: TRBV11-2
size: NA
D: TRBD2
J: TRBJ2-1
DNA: TGTGCCAGCAGCCCTGGACTAGCGGGGGGAGGTGAGCAGTTCTTC
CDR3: CASSPGLAGGGEQFF

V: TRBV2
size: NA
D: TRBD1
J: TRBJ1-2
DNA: TGTGCCAGCAGCCAACAGGGGGCTGTTGGCTACACCTTC
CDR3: CASSQQGAVGYTF

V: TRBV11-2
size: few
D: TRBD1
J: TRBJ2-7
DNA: TGTGCCAGCAGCTCCCTACCGGGACAGGGGGCTTACGAGCAGTACTTC
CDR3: CASSSLPGQGAYEQYF

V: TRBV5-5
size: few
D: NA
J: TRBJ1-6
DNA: TGTGCCAGTAATACAGGTTATAATTCACCCCTCCACTTT
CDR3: CASNTGYNSPLHF

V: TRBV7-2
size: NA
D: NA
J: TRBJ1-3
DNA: TGTGCCAGCAGCTTACGGGTTTCCGGAAACACCATATATTTT
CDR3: CASSLRVSGNTIYF

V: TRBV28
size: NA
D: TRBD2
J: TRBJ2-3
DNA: TGTGCCAGCTACCCTAGCGGACTAGCGGGGGCCACAGATACGCAGTATTTT
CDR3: CASYPSGLAGATDTQYF

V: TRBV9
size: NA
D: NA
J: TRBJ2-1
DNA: TGTGCCAGCAGCGTAGGGGCGCAGACCTACAATGAGCAGTTCTTC
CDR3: CASSVGAQTYNEQFF

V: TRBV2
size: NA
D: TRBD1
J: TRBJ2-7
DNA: TGTGCCAGCAAATCCGGGACAGTACCCGCCGAGCAGTACTTC
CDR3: CASKSGTVPAEQYF

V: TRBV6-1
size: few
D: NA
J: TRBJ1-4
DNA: TGTGCCAGCAGAGGGAGGGAAAAACTGTTTTTT
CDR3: CASRGREKLFF

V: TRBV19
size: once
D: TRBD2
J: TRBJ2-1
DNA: TGTGCCAGTAATGGGCGGGGGGGAAACAATGAGCAGTTCTTC
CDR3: CASNGRGGNNEQFF

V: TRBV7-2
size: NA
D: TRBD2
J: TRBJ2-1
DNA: TGTGCCAGCAGCTCCTTAGCGGGGGGGGTTAATGAGCAGTTCTTC
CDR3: CASSSLAGGVNEQFF

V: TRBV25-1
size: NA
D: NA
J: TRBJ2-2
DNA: TGTGCCAGCAGTGAAGGTTTCAGGACCGGGGAGCTGTTTTTT
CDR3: CASSEGFRTGELFF

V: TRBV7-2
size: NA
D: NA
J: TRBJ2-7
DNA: TGTGCCAGCAGCTTGGGGCAGGGTTACCACGAGCAGTACTTC
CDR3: CASSLGQGYHEQYF

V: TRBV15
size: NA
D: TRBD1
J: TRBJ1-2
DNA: TGTGCCACCAGCAGAGACCCTCGGACAGGGTCTAACTATGGCTACACCTTC
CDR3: CATSRDPRTGSNYGYTF

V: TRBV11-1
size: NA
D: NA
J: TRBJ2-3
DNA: TGTGCCAGCAGCTTAGGTGCGGGTAGCACAGATACGCAGTATTTT
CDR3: CASSLGAGSTDTQYF

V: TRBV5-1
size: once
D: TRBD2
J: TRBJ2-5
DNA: TGCGCCAGCAGCTTGGTTCAGGGAGGGGCCCAAGAGACCCAGTACTTC
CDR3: CASSLVQGGAQETQYF

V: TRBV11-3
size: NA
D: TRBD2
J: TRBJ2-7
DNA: TGTGCCAGCAGCCGAATGGGAACTAGCGATTACGAGCAGTACTTC
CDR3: CASSRMGTSDYEQYF

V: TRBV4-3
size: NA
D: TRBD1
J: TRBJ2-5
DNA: TGCGCCAGCAGCCAGGGACAGTTAATCTTCCAAGAGACCCAGTACTTC
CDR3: CASSQGQLIFQETQYF

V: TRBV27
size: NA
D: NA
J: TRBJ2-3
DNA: TGTGCCAGCAGTTCGCAACGGGACATCACAGATACGCAGTATTTT
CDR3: CASSSQRDITDTQYF

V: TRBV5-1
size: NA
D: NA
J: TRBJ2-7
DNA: TGCGCCAGCAGCTTGGGTTCTAGCAACCACGAGCAGTACTTC
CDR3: CASSLGSSNHEQYF

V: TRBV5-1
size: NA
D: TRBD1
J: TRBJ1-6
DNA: TGCGCCAGCAGCACTGGATCGGACAGGGGGGTTCCCCTCCACTTT
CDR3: CASSTGSDRGVPLHF

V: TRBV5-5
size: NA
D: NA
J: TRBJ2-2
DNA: TGTGCCAGCAGCACTGACAGGGAGGCCGGGGAGCTGTTTTTT
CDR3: CASSTDREAGELFF

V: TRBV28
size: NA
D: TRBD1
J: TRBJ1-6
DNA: TGTGCCAGCAGTCTGGGACAGGTTCGTGCCCTCCACTTT
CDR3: CASSLGQVRALHF

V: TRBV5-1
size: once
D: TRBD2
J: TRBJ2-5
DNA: TGCGCCAGCAGCCCTGCGGGGGGCCCCCAGACCCAGTACTTC
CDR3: CASSPAGGPQTQYF

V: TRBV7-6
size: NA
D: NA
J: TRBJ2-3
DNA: TGTGCCAGCGGGCAGGGGAGCACAGATACGCAGTATTTT
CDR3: CASGQGSTDTQYF

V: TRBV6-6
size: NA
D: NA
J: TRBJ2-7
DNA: TGTGCCAGCAGTCAAGGGGCTTCCTACGAGCAGTACTTC
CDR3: CASSQGASYEQYF

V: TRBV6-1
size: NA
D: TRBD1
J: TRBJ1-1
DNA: TGTGCCGGGACGTGGCAGGGGGGCACTGAAGCTTTCTTT
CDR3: CAGTWQGGTEAFF

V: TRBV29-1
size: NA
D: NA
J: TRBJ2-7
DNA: TGCAGCGTTGAAGTCATGGGGGGGCCCCCGCAGTACTTC
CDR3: CSVEVMGGPPQYF

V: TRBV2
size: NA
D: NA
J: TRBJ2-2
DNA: TGTGCCAGCAGTGCGTCGCGGGGGCGGACCGGGGAGCTGTTTTTT
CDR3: CASSASRGRTGELFF

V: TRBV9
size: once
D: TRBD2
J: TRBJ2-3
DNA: TGTGCCAGCAGCGTAATCGGGGGGGCCGACACGCAGTATTTT
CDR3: CASSVIGGADTQYF

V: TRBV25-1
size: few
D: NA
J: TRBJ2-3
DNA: TGTGCCAGTTCCCCCGCCCCACCCGTAGATCGCACAGATACGCAGTATTTT
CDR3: CASSPAPPVDRTDTQYF

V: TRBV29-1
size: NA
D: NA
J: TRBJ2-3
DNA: TGCAGCGTCAACAGGGGGGGTATGGGCACAGATACGCAGTATTTT
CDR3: CSVNRGGMGTDTQYF

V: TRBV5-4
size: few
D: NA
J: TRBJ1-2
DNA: TGTGCCAGCAGCTTGGTGCAGGGAGGGACCCTCAACTATGGCTACACCTTC
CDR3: CASSLVQGGTLNYGYTF

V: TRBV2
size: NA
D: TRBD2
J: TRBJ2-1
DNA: TGTGCCAGCAAAGGTGTCGGGGGGGCCGGTGAGCAGTTCTTC
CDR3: CASKGVGGAGEQFF

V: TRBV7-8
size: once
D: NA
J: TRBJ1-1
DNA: TGTGCCAGCAGCTTAGTAGGGGGGAACACTGAAGCTTTCTTT
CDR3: CASSLVGGNTEAFF

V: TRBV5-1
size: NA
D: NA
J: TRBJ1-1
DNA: TGCGCCAGCAGCCCGGGGGGGAACACTGAAGCTTTCTTT
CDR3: CASSPGGNTEAFF

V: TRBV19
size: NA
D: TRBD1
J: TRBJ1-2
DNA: TGTGCCAGTAGTCCACAGGGGGCGTATGGCTACACCTTC
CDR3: CASSPQGAYGYTF

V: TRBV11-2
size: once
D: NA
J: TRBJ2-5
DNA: TGTGCCAGCAGCTTAGGCGCAGGGTACGAGACCCAGTACTTC
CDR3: CASSLGAGYETQYF

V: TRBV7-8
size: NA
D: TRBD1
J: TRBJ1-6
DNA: TGTGCCAGCAGCTCGACAGGGGCCCGTAATTCACCCCTCCACTTT
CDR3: CASSSTGARNSPLHF

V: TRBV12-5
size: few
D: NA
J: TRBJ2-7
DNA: TGTGCTAGTGGTCCCCCCTCCCCAGCAGGGGTTGGCGAGCAGTACTTC
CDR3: CASGPPSPAGVGEQYF

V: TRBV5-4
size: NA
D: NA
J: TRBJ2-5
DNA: TGTGCCAGCAGCTTCAGGCAAGAGACCCAGTACTTC
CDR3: CASSFRQETQYF

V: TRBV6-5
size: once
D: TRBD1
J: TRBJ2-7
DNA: TGTGCCAGCAGTCCGACAGGGGGTAATAACGAGCAGTACTTC
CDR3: CASSPTGGNNEQYF

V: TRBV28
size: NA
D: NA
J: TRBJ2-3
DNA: TGTGCCAGCAGAGTTCGCGGATATACGCAGTATTTT
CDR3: CASRVRGYTQYF

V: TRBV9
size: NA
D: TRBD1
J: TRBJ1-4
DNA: TGTGCCAGCAGCGTGGGACAGGGCCTTGAAAAACTGTTTTTT
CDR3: CASSVGQGLEKLFF

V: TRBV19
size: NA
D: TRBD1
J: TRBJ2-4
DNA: TGTGCCACCGTACCAGGGGGCTTAGCCAAAAACATTCAGTACTTC
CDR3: CATVPGGLAKNIQYF

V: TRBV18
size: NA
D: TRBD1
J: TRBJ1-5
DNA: TGTGCCAGCTCCCAACGGCCAGGGACAGGGGGAATCGGCAATCAGCCCCAGCATTTT
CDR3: CASSQRPGTGGIGNQPQHF

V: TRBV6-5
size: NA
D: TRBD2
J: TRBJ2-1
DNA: TGTGCCAGCAGTTTATTTAGCGGGGAACAGTTCTTC
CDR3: CASSLFSGEQFF

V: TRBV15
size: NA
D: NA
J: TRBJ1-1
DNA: TGTGCCACCAGCAGAGAGGTGGGCAACACTGAAGCTTTCTTT
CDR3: CATSREVGNTEAFF

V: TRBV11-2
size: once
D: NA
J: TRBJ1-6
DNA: TGTGCCAGCAGCCTAAACGACAGAACCCTCCACTTT
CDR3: CASSLNDRTLHF